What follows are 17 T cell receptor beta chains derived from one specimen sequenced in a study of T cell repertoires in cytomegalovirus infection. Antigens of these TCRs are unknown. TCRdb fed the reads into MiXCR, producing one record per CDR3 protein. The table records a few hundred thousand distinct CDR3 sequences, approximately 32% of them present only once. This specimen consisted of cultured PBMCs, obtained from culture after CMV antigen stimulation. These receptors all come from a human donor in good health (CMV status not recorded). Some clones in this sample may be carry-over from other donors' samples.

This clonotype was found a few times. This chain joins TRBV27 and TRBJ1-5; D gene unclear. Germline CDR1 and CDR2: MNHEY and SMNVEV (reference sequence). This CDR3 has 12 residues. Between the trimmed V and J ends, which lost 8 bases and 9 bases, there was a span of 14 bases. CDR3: CASSRPQGPQHF. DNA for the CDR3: TGTGCCAGCTCTCGGCCTCAAGGGCCCCAGCATTTT.

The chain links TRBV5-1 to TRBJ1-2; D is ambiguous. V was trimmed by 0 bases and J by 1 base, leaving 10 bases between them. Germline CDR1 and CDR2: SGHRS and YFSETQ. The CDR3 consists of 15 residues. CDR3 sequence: CASSLAEGFNYGYTF. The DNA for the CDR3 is TGCGCCAGCAGCTTGGCCGAGGGATTTAACTATGGCTACACCTTC.

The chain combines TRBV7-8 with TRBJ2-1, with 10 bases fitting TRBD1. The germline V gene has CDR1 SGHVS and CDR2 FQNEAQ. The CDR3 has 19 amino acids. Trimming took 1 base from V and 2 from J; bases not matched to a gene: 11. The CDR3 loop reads CASSLVGRRTGGPYNEQFF. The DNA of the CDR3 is TGTGCCAGCAGCTTAGTCGGTCGAAGGACAGGGGGACCCTACAATGAGCAGTTCTTC.

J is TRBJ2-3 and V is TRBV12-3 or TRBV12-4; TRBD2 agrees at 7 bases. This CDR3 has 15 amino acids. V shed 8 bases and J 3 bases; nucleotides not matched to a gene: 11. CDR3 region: CASVSGGGRTDTQYF. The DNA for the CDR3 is TGTGCCAGCGTGTCAGGCGGGGGACGTACAGATACGCAGTATTTT.

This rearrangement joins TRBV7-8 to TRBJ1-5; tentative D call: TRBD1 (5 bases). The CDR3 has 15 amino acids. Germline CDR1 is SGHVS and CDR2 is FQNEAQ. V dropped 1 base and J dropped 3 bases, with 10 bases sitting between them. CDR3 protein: CASSLVWGYNQPQHF. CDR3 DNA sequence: TGTGCCAGCAGCTTAGTTTGGGGGTACAATCAGCCCCAGCATTTT. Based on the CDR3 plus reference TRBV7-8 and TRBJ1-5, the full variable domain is GAGVSQSPRYKVAKRGQDVALRCDPISGHVSLFWYQQALGQGPEFLTYFQNEAQLDKSGLPSDRFFAERPEGSVSTLKIQRTQQEDSAVYLCASSLVWGYNQPQHFGDGTRLSIL.

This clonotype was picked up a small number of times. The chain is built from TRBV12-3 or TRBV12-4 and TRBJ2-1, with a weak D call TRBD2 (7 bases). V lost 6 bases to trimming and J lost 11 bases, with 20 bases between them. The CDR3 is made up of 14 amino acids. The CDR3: CASRRGGALNKQFF. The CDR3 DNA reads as TGTGCCAGCAGAAGGGGGGGGGCCCTAAATAAGCAGTTCTTC.

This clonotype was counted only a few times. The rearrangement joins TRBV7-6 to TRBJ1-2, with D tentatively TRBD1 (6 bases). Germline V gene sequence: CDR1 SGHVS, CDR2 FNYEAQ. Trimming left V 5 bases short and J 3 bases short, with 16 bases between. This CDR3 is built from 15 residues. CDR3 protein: CASSPPGHDHYGYTF. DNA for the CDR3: TGTGCCAGCAGCCCGCCGGGACACGATCACTATGGCTACACCTTC.

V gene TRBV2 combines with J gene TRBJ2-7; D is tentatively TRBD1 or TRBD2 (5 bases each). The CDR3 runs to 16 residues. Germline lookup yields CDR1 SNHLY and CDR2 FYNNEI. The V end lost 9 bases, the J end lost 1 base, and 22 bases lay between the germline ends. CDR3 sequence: CASGTKLGSLSYEQYF. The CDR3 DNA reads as TGTGCCAGTGGGACCAAACTAGGCTCCCTTTCCTACGAGCAGTACTTC. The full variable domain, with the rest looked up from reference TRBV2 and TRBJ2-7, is EPEVTQTPSHQVTQMGQEVILRCVPISNHLYFYWYRQILGQKVEFLVSFYNNEISEKSEIFDDQFSVERPDGSNFTLKIRSTKLEDSAMYFCASGTKLGSLSYEQYFGPGTRLTVT.

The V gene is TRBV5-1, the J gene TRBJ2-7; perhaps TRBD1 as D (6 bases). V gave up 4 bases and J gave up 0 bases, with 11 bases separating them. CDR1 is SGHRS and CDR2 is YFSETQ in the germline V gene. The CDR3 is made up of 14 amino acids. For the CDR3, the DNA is TGCGCCAGCAGCCCAACAGGGTCCTCCTACGAGCAGTACTTC. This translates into CASSPTGSSYEQYF.

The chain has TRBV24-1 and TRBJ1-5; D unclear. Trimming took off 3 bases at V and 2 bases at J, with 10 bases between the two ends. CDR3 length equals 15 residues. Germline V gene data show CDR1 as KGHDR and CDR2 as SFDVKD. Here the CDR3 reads CATSDPGQGNQPQHF. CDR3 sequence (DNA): TGTGCCACCAGTGATCCCGGCCAAGGCAATCAGCCCCAGCATTTT.

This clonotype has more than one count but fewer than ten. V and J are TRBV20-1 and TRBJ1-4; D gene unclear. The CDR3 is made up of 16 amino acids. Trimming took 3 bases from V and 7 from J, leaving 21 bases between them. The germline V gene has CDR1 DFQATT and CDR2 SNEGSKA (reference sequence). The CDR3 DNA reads TGCAGTGCTAGTGCTGGACTGCCAATAACGAGTGAAAAACTGTTTTTT. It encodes CSASAGLPITSEKLFF.

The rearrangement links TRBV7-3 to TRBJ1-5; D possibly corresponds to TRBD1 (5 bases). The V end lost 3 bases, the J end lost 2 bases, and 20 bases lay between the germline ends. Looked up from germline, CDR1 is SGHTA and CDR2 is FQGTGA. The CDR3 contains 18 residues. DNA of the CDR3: TGTGCCAGCAGCTTTACTTCCCGAGGGACCGGGTGCAATCAGCCCCAGCATTTT. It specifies CASSFTSRGTGCNQPQHF.

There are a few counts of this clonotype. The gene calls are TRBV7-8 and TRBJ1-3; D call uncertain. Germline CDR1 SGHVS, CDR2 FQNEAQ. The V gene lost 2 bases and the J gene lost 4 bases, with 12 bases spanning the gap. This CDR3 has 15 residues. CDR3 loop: CASSLRALPGNTIYF. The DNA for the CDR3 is TGTGCCAGCAGCTTAAGGGCCCTGCCCGGAAACACCATATATTTT.

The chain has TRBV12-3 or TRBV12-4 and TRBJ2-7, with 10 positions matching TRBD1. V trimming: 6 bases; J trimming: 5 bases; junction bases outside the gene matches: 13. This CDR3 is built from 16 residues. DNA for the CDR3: TGTGCCAGCAGCCTTCGACAGGGGGCTCCCCCCCACGAGCAGTACTTC. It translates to CASSLRQGAPPHEQYF.

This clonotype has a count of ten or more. The CDR3 loop is CASSLETEGANEKLFF. The CDR3 bases are TGTGCCAGCAGCTTAGAGACCGAGGGAGCTAATGAAAAACTGTTTTTT. The gene calls are TRBV7-2 and TRBJ1-4; D is unclear. Trimming cost V 1 base and J 3 bases, with 12 bases left between them. Per the germline V gene, CDR1 is SGHTA and CDR2 is FQGNSA. The CDR3 is made up of 16 amino acids.

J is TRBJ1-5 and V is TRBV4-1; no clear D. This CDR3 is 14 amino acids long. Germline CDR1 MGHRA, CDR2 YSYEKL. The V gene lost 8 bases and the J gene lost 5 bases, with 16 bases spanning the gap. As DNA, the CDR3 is TGCGCCAGCGCAACGGGGAAGCTAGATCAGCCCCAGCATTTT. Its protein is CASATGKLDQPQHF.

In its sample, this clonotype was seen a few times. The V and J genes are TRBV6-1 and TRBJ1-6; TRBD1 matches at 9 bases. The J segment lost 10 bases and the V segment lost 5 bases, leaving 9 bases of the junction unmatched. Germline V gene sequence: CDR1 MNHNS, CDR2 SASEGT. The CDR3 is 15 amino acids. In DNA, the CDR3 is TGTGCCAGCAGTCGGGACAGGGTGGTAGGATCACCCCTCCACTTT. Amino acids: CASSRDRVVGSPLHF.